These 17 T cell receptor beta chains originate from one sample sequenced in a study of blood T cells in healthy people across ages. Sample-barcoded 5' priming and a J-beta primer mix drove a second PCR of 7 to 11 cycles. TCRdb independently ran MiXCR on the 5' RACE reads; one entry per CDR3 protein. The data show 700,000 to 950,000 distinct CDR3 sequences, 58% seen once. The sample taken for sequencing was blood. The receptors stem from a young man in good health.

The chain couples TRBV7-2 to TRBJ1-2; 7 bases match TRBD1. CDR1 is SGHTA, CDR2 FQGNSA, per germline. The CDR3 contains 14 residues. The junction had 5 bases not matched to a gene; V was cut back by 5 bases and J by 2 bases. The CDR3 DNA sequence: TGTGCCAGCAGCCCCTCACAGGGGAACTATGGCTACACCTTC. Translating it yields CASSPSQGNYGYTF.

The chain is built from TRBV20-1 and TRBJ2-3; 8 bases agree with TRBD2. The ends lost 6 bases at V and 7 bases at J; junction bases unmatched: 12. The CDR3 consists of 14 residues. Germline V lookup: CDR1 DFQATT, CDR2 SNEGSKA (reference sequence). In DNA form, the CDR3 reads TGCAGTGCCCAACTAGCGGTGGGTACGAATACGCAGTATTTT. It codes for CSAQLAVGTNTQYF.

A few counts support this clonotype. This CDR3 is CSAVDRGTEAFF. Here the CDR3 DNA reads TGCAGCGCGGTAGACAGGGGCACTGAAGCTTTCTTT. V is TRBV29-1 and J is TRBJ1-1, with TRBD1 identical over 8 bases. CDR3 length: 12 residues. Trimming took 7 bases from V and 4 from J; bases not matched to a gene: 5. Germline values: CDR1 SQVTM, CDR2 ANQGSEA.

This sequence joins TRBV12-3 or TRBV12-4 and TRBJ2-3, with unresolved D. Trimming stripped 5 bases from V and 1 base from J, with 19 bases between. CDR3 size: 17 residues. CDR3 bases: TGTGCCAGCAGTAGCTACCCCCGGGCACACGGCACAGATACGCAGTATTTT. It translates to CASSSYPRAHGTDTQYF.

The V gene is TRBV4-2, the J gene TRBJ2-1; 9 bases align to TRBD2. The V and J ends lost 0 bases and 4 bases, in that order; junction bases with no gene match: 7. Germline V gene lookup returns CDR1 LGHNA and CDR2 YNFKEQ. The CDR3 runs 17 residues. Here the CDR3 reads CASSQEGGLAGYNEQFF. The CDR3 DNA reads TGTGCCAGCAGCCAAGAGGGGGGGCTAGCGGGGTACAATGAGCAGTTCTTC.

This clonotype was seen more than once but under ten times. The DNA of the CDR3 is TGTGCCAGCAGGGGCCCCCCCTACGAGCAGTACTTC. Amino acids: CASRGPPYEQYF. The chain combines TRBV6-1 with TRBJ2-7; D gene uncertain. Looked up from germline, CDR1 is MNHNS and CDR2 is SASEGT. The CDR3 sequence is 12 residues long. Trimming left V 6 bases short and J 2 bases short, with 8 bases between.

This clonotype was seen a single time. The rearrangement joins TRBV7-9 to TRBJ2-5; 9 positions match TRBD1. The last part of the DNA fits TRBJ2-7 better; the J call may be wrong. From germline, CDR1 is SEHNR and CDR2 FQNEAQ (reference sequence). This CDR3 is 15 amino acids long. CDR3 nucleotides: TGTGCCAGCAGCTCAGACAGGGGGGGAGGATACGAGCAGTACTTC. This encodes CASSSDRGGGYEQYF.

The chain combines TRBV20-1 with TRBJ2-7; 8 nucleotides match TRBD2. V lost 2 bases to trimming and J lost 2 bases; unmatched junction nucleotides: 5. The CDR3 runs to 14 residues. Germline loops: CDR1 DFQATT, CDR2 SNEGSKA (reference sequence). The CDR3 sequence: CSARSPGGPYEQYF. The CDR3 bases are TGCAGTGCTAGAAGTCCGGGAGGGCCCTACGAGCAGTACTTC.

This clonotype was observed a handful of times. The CDR3 sequence is CASKGQETQYF. The DNA of the CDR3 is TGTGCCAGCAAGGGCCAAGAGACCCAGTACTTC. This chain joins TRBV2 and TRBJ2-5; D not certain. The V end lost 7 bases, the J end lost 1 base, and 4 bases lay between the germline ends. The CDR3 length is 11 residues. Germline-derived CDR1 and CDR2 are SNHLY and FYNNEI.

The genes are TRBV29-1 and TRBJ1-2; perhaps TRBD1 as D (6 bases). Germline CDR1 reads SQVTM; CDR2 reads ANQGSEA. The CDR3 length is 14 residues. V gave up 7 bases and J gave up 1 base, with 16 bases separating them. For the CDR3, the DNA is TGCAGCGCCGCCGGGACAAGGGGTAACTATGGCTACACCTTC. It encodes CSAAGTRGNYGYTF.

The chain combines TRBV20-1 with TRBJ2-5, with D possibly matching TRBD2 (6 bases). Germline CDR1 and CDR2: DFQATT and SNEGSKA (reference sequence). The CDR3 has 15 amino acids. Trimming took off 2 bases at V and 9 bases at J, with 22 bases between the two ends. DNA of the CDR3: TGCAGTGCTAGAAAAGGACTTGGGGGTTGGGGGGCCCAGTACTTC. Protein product: CSARKGLGGWGAQYF.

This chain connects TRBV6-1 to TRBJ1-2, with 7 bases lining up with TRBD1. Germline V gene sequence: CDR1 MNHNS, CDR2 SASEGT. This CDR3 has 13 residues. J gave up 4 bases and V 7 bases, and 6 bases lay outside the gene matches. The CDR3 loop reads CASIRDSAYGYTF. The CDR3 coding sequence is TGTGCCAGCATTCGGGACAGTGCCTATGGCTACACCTTC.

The chain links TRBV27 to TRBJ2-5, with 7 nucleotides matching TRBD2. Germline CDR1 reads MNHEY; CDR2 reads SMNVEV (reference sequence). The V segment lost 6 bases and the J segment 4 bases; nucleotides outside the gene matches: 11. The CDR3 totals 15 residues. This CDR3 is CASSRNGGWVETQYF. As DNA, the CDR3 is TGTGCCAGCAGCCGAAACGGGGGGTGGGTAGAGACCCAGTACTTC.

Concerning this clonotype itself: One junction end does not reproduce the germline sequence, and a read error may be involved. The chain has TRBV3-1 and TRBJ2-7, with 14 bases that match TRBD2. This CDR3 region has 14 residues. Germline assignment: CDR1 LGHDT and CDR2 YNNKEL (reference sequence). In DNA form, the CDR3 reads TGCGCCAGCAGCCGACTAGCGGGAGGGTACGAGCAGTACTTC. Residues: CASSRLAGGYEQYF.

Worth noting for this clonotype: Relative to the germline gene, one junction end is altered; a read error may explain this. This chain connects TRBV4-2 to TRBJ1-1, with 8 nucleotides matching TRBD1. From germline, CDR1 is LGHNA and CDR2 YNFKEQ. The CDR3 is made up of 16 amino acids. This chain's CDR3 is CSSSQKAGGLNTEAFF. The CDR3 nucleotides read TGTTCCAGCAGCCAAAAGGCAGGGGGCTTGAACACTGAAGCTTTCTTT.

The chain joins TRBV7-9 to TRBJ2-5, with D uncertain. CDR3 size: 13 residues. The germline V gene has CDR1 SEHNR and CDR2 FQNEAQ (reference sequence). V lost 5 bases and J 11 bases, leaving 18 bases between the germline ends. Written as DNA, the CDR3 is TGTGCCAGCAGCCTCCGGGCCAACAATGAGCAGTACTTC. Translation gives CASSLRANNEQYF. Complete variable domain (other parts from reference TRBV7-9 and TRBJ2-5): DTGVSQNPRHKITKRGQNVTFRCDPISEHNRLYWYRQTLGQGPEFLTYFQNEAQLEKSRLLSDRFSAERPKGSFSTLEIQRTEQGDSAMYLCASSLRANNEQYFGPGTRLLVL.

This clonotype was observed a handful of times. The chain has TRBV7-2 and TRBJ2-7; 8 nucleotides align to TRBD1. From germline, CDR1 is SGHTA and CDR2 FQGNSA. The CDR3 sequence is 14 residues long. J was trimmed by 2 bases and V by 8 bases; bases with no gene match: 8. The CDR3 bases are TGTGCCAGCGGTAGGACAGGGTCTACCTACGAGCAGTACTTC. Translation gives CASGRTGSTYEQYF.